This TCR beta chain was sequenced during a study of long-term antiretroviral therapy in people with HIV. Survey-level resolution applied to immunoSEQ assay v3.0. Profiled with immunoSEQ multiplex PCR; TCRdb holds only in-frame clones, not every one. In the table there are more than 15,000 clones, 90% to 95% of which are singletons. Findings of the study overall: Whereas controls had wider CDR3 length ranges, HIV repertoires had narrower ones. Across all time points, the repertoire was dominated by clones that expanded before ART.

In regard to this clone: Its antigen is unknown.

The germline gives CDR1 SQVTM, CDR2 ANQGSEA. This CDR3 spans 13 amino acids. Trimming shortened V by 4 bases and J by 4 bases, and 14 bases separated the two germline ends. The chain recombines TRBV29-1 with TRBJ2-7; D possibly matches TRBD1 or TRBD2 (5 bases each). This sequence was found in a man in his fifties or sixties with HIV. Sequences were derived from unsorted PBMCs, sampled 0.3 years after starting antiretroviral therapy. CDR3 nucleotide sequence: TGCAGCGTTGGCCTCGGGGCCGCATACGAGCAGTACTTC. Residues: CSVGLGAAYEQYF.